Sequencing of this T cell receptor beta chain was carried out in a study of blood T cell repertoires in COVID-19 (TCRdb year 2020). Regarding the complete study: Samples covering the acute and convalescent phases of COVID-19 were provided by collaborators in the United States, Italy and Spain. The prospective study material was composed of cDNA or gDNA derived from T cells, B-cell-depleted T cells, or PBMCs. Subjects who had been exposed to COVID-19, were actively infected with it, or had recovered from it provided the deeply sampled blood TCRbeta repertoires that made up the dataset. The repertoires were released in a freely available public database intended as a resource for research on the immune response to SARS-CoV-2. The samples were drawn from two sources: the first 160 participants of the ongoing ImmuneRACE study, and about 1,300 subjects contributed by 6 global collaborators. Nearly every sample came with metadata listing a de-identified subject ID, COVID-19 status, age in years and sex. Where available, HLA class I and class II types were taken from metadata supplied by the sample provider and were not determined by assay-based typing. Overall results and qualifications from the work: The quantity of clinical and demographic metadata differed by source and by participant and was supplied without curation.

Concerning this clone: Its antigen is unknown. No base-level quality is on record; no much larger clone is a single base apart.

Each collaborating institution followed its own protocols to collect whole blood in K2EDTA tubes. Collaborator samples were shipped for TCRbeta analysis as frozen whole blood, isolated PBMCs, or DNA extracted from either sample type. TCRbeta CDR3 regions were amplified from genomic DNA using the immunoSEQ Assay, a bias-controlled multiplex PCR. In the authors' own workflow: The number of nucleated cells in each sample was estimated by amplification of reference gene primers within the assay. Sequence reads were collapsed and filtered to measure the absolute abundance of every unique TCRbeta CDR3 rearrangement. For each sample, productive Simpson clonality was calculated as the square root of Simpson's diversity index across productive rearrangements. Here the immuneACCESS table is served through TCRdb, limited to in-frame sequences with V and J called. Missing clones are a known gap in these copies; in checked studies unresolved V genes cover under half, and the rest lacks a known reason. D and trimming were read from the DNA, whereas the V and J calls and clone size are those reported in that table. The sample table shows around 220,000 clones, and 85% to 90% are seen once. The top ten clonotypes cover roughly 4.2% of the sample.

The CDR3 starts with the cysteine, ends with the phenylalanine, and has 11 residues. The only DNA kept is the CDR3, 33 bases in frame from the first base. CDR1 and CDR2 (PRHDT, FYEKMQ) derive from the germline V gene (reference sequence). The V end loses 5 bases and the J end loses 7 bases, and a stretch of 8 bases separates them. The chain employs TRBV13 and TRBJ2-5; the D gene lacks a confident call. The TCR sequence derives from a man aged 50-60 years with acute or convalescent COVID-19. The sequenced sample was peripheral blood. The CDR3 region: CASSVRGTQYF. In nucleotides, the sequence is TGTGCCAGCAGCGTCCGCGGGACCCAGTACTTC.